The 23 T cell receptor beta chains below were found in one sample sequenced in a study of blood T cell repertoires in COVID-19. TCRdb keeps only in-frame clones here, not all; method: immunoSEQ multiplex PCR. Of about 73,000 clones listed, 80% to 85% are singletons. Sequenced input: peripheral blood. The receptor source for this set is a human donor in a cohort sampled during active COVID-19.

There are a few counts of this clone. The DNA of the CDR3 is TGTGCCAGCAGTGACGGGGGCGCAACAGATACGCAGTATTTT. Protein: CASSDGGATDTQYF. This chain uses TRBV6-4 with TRBJ2-3; the D gene is possibly TRBD1 (6 bases). The V and J ends lost 2 bases and 3 bases respectively, with 9 bases between them. Germline-derived CDR1 and CDR2 are MRHNA and SNTAGT. The CDR3 covers 14 residues.

This chain connects TRBV4-3 to TRBJ1-6, with unresolved D. Germline V gives CDR1 LGHNA, CDR2 YSLEER. The length of the CDR3 is 15 residues. V was cut by 0 bases and J by 10 bases, with 13 bases left in between. The CDR3 protein is CASSQERSSGSPLHF. CDR3 coding DNA: TGCGCCAGCAGCCAAGAAAGATCCTCAGGATCACCCCTCCACTTT.

The genes are TRBV11-2 and TRBJ2-2, with 7 bases that match TRBD1. The CDR3 length is 17 residues. Germline CDR1 SGHAT, CDR2 FQNNGV. J lost 6 bases, V lost 2 bases, and 12 bases had no gene match. The CDR3 here is CASSLNALQGSSGELFF. The CDR3, as DNA: TGTGCCAGCAGCTTAAACGCATTACAGGGGTCCTCCGGGGAGCTGTTTTTT.

This chain links TRBV11-3 with TRBJ2-7; D possibly corresponds to TRBD1 (5 bases). The length of the CDR3 is 15 residues. V was trimmed by 5 bases and J by 4 bases, leaving 18 bases between them. The germline V gene has CDR1 SGHNT and CDR2 YENEEA. CDR3: CASSQGVRQEYEQYF. The CDR3 DNA reads TGTGCCAGCAGCCAGGGCGTCAGGCAGGAATACGAGCAGTACTTC.

The chain combines TRBV27 with TRBJ1-6; no clear D gene. Germline lookup yields CDR1 MNHEY and CDR2 SMNVEV (reference sequence). With 1 base removed from V and 8 bases from J, the gap between germline ends came to 12 bases. CDR3 length: 15 residues. CDR3 DNA sequence: TGTGCCAGCAGTTTATGGGCGGGAGTGGATTCACCCCTCCACTTT. Encoded protein: CASSLWAGVDSPLHF.

The gene calls are TRBV27 and TRBJ2-1; D not resolved. Trimming removed 5 bases from V and 1 base from J, with 18 bases in between. The CDR3 extends over 17 amino acids. Germline V gene lookup returns CDR1 MNHEY and CDR2 SMNVEV (reference sequence). CDR3 sequence reads: CASSDTYSTGSYNEQFF. The CDR3 DNA is TGTGCCAGCAGTGACACTTACTCCACCGGTTCCTACAATGAGCAGTTCTTC.

The chain couples TRBV4-1 to TRBJ2-4; TRBD2 matches 8 bases. In germline, CDR1 is MGHRA, CDR2 YSYEKL. Trimming cost V 1 base and J 0 bases; bases outside gene matches: 11. The CDR3 loop spans 19 amino acids. The CDR3 sequence: CASSQVGSGGDPAKNIQYF. The CDR3 nucleotides are TGCGCCAGCAGCCAAGTGGGCAGCGGGGGAGATCCAGCCAAAAACATTCAGTACTTC.

The chain carries TRBV7-9 and TRBJ2-1; D perhaps matches TRBD2 (6 bases). Per the germline V gene, CDR1 is SEHNR and CDR2 is FQNEAQ (reference sequence). This CDR3 has 14 amino acids. V shed 3 bases and J shed 7 bases, with 13 bases lying between them. The CDR3 protein is CASSLVLEGNEQFF. In DNA, the CDR3 is TGTGCCAGCAGCTTGGTTCTGGAGGGGAATGAGCAGTTCTTC. The whole variable domain, filled in from reference TRBV7-9 and TRBJ2-1, reads DTGVSQNPRHKITKRGQNVTFRCDPISEHNRLYWYRQTLGQGPEFLTYFQNEAQLEKSRLLSDRFSAERPKGSFSTLEIQRTEQGDSAMYLCASSLVLEGNEQFFGPGTRLTVL.

The J gene is TRBJ2-5, the V gene TRBV15, with a weak D call TRBD2 (5 bases). Trimming took 0 bases from V and 5 from J, leaving 13 bases between them. The CDR3 consists of 15 residues. Germline V gene lookup returns CDR1 LNHNV and CDR2 YYDKDF (reference sequence). In DNA form, the CDR3 reads TGTGCCACCAGCAGAGATCCATACACGGGGGAGACCCAGTACTTC. Amino acid sequence: CATSRDPYTGETQYF.

The rearrangement joins TRBV28 to TRBJ2-5, with 15 bases lining up with TRBD2. The CDR3 contains 16 residues. V lost 7 bases, J lost 5 bases, and 8 bases stayed unmatched. The V gene's germline CDR1 is MDHEN and CDR2 SYDVKM. In DNA form, the CDR3 reads TGTGCCAGCAAGGGACTAGCGGGGGGTCGGCTGGAGACCCAGTACTTC. Its translation: CASKGLAGGRLETQYF.

The chain joins TRBV18 to TRBJ1-1, with a possible D match to TRBD1 (6 bases). Germline V gene lookup returns CDR1 KGHSH and CDR2 LQKENI. Between the trimmed V and J ends, which lost 3 bases and 0 bases, there was a span of 14 bases. The CDR3 is 16 amino acids. CDR3: CASSPLTGTMNTEAFF. Written as DNA, the CDR3 is TGTGCCAGCTCACCCCTCACAGGGACCATGAACACTGAAGCTTTCTTT.

The count of this clone is one. CDR3 sequence (DNA): TGTGCCAGCAGCCCCCCCGGGGGGAGACTCCACTTT. Translated: CASSPPGGRLHF. The chain has TRBV3-1 (or the pseudogene TRBV3-2) and TRBJ1-6; weak D call: TRBD1 (5 bases). Germline V gene sequence: CDR1 LGHDT, CDR2 YNNKEL (reference sequence). The germline V and J ends were trimmed by 4 bases and 16 bases, with 14 bases remaining between them. The CDR3 is made up of 12 amino acids.

The rearrangement joins TRBV6-1 to TRBJ1-5; D is perhaps TRBD1 (5 bases). Germline V gives CDR1 MNHNS, CDR2 SASEGT. The germline V and J ends were trimmed by 1 base and 0 bases, with 10 bases remaining between them. The CDR3 extends over 16 amino acids. CDR3 amino acids: CASSEETGYSNQPQHF. The CDR3 DNA is TGTGCCAGCAGTGAAGAAACAGGCTATAGCAATCAGCCCCAGCATTTT.

The V and J genes are TRBV6-5 and TRBJ1-1, with 7 bases identical to TRBD1. The germline CDR1 and CDR2 sequences are MNHEY and SVGAGI. The length of the CDR3 is 12 residues. The V and J ends lost 8 bases and 6 bases, in that order; junction bases with no gene match: 6. In DNA form, the CDR3 reads TGTGCCAGCCTCAACAGGGGCTCTGAAGCTTTCTTT. Its protein is CASLNRGSEAFF.

V and J are TRBV18 and TRBJ1-6; 9 bases are a match to TRBD1. Germline V gene sequence: CDR1 KGHSH, CDR2 LQKENI. The length of the CDR3 is 16 residues. V was pared by 2 bases and J by 7 bases, with 6 bases of the junction left unmatched. CDR3: CASSPITGQGNSPLHF. CDR3 sequence (DNA): TGTGCCAGCTCACCAATTACAGGACAGGGGAATTCACCCCTCCACTTT. The variable domain in full, with the rest retrieved from reference TRBV18 and TRBJ1-6, is NAGVMQNPRHLVRRRGQEARLRCSPMKGHSHVYWYRQLPEEGLKFMVYLQKENIIDESGMPKERFSAEFPKEGPSILRIQQVVRGDSAAYFCASSPITGQGNSPLHFGNGTRLTVT.

CDR3 bases: TGTGCCAGCAGCCCAGCTAGCGGGGGAGCCTACGAGCAGTACTTC. Protein product: CASSPASGGAYEQYF. V gene TRBV9 combines with J gene TRBJ2-7; 10 positions match TRBD2. With 4 bases clipped from V and 2 bases from J, the junction kept 6 bases outside the gene matches. CDR3 size: 15 residues. Germline assignment: CDR1 SGDLS and CDR2 YYNGEE.

J is TRBJ1-2 and V is TRBV7-2; 9 nucleotides align to TRBD1. Germline trimming cut 2 bases from V and 7 bases from J; bases unmatched to any gene: 8. The CDR3 length is 15 residues. Germline CDR1 is SGHTA and CDR2 is FQGNSA. The CDR3 region is CASSLSHRQGGGYTF. CDR3 DNA sequence: TGTGCCAGCAGCTTAAGTCACCGACAGGGGGGTGGCTACACCTTC.

This clone came up a few times. The chain carries TRBV5-4 and TRBJ1-6; D unclear. Trimming left V 4 bases short and J 7 bases short, with 6 bases between. This CDR3 is built from 12 residues. The germline V gene has CDR1 SGHNT and CDR2 YYREEE (reference sequence). The DNA for the CDR3 is TGTGCCAGCAGCGTCGGGAATTCACCCCTCCACTTT. Residues: CASSVGNSPLHF.

The rearrangement joins TRBV6-2 or TRBV6-3 to TRBJ2-3; D not resolved. This CDR3 has 13 amino acids. The germline V gene encodes CDR1 MNHEY and CDR2 SVGEGT. The V end lost 5 bases, the J end lost 8 bases, and 14 bases lay between the germline ends. This chain's CDR3 is CASSGRGSGTQYF. As DNA, the CDR3 is TGTGCCAGCAGTGGCCGTGGGTCGGGTACGCAGTATTTT.

Details on this clone: The junction shows a germline mismatch at one end, possibly a read error. V usage is TRBV6-5 and J usage is TRBJ2-1; 8 nucleotides align to TRBD2. Germline V CDR1 and CDR2: MNHEY, SVGAGI. CDR3 size: 15 residues. The CDR3 DNA is TGTGCCAGCAGTGACTCCAGCGGGGGTATCGATGAGCAGTTCTTC. It is translated as CASSDSSGGIDEQFF.

V is TRBV9 and J is TRBJ2-2; no clear D. This CDR3 region has 12 residues. The V and J ends lost 4 bases and 6 bases respectively, with 7 bases between them. Germline CDR1 is SGDLS and CDR2 is YYNGEE. DNA of the CDR3: TGTGCCAGCAGCCCACTACCCGGGGAGCTGTTTTTT. Translating gives CASSPLPGELFF.

The rearrangement links TRBV12-3 or TRBV12-4 to TRBJ2-3; D ambiguous. The ends were cut back, 1 base at V and 4 bases at J, with 6 bases in the middle. This CDR3 spans 13 amino acids. The CDR3 sequence is CASSLVAADTQYF. CDR3 DNA sequence: TGTGCCAGCAGTTTAGTGGCAGCAGATACGCAGTATTTT.

As regards this clone: The same CDR3 can be traced to other DNA sequences in this sample. V is TRBV5-6 and J is TRBJ1-2; unclear D gene. CDR3 size: 13 residues. Trimming took 0 bases from V and 2 from J, leaving 5 bases between them. Germline CDR1 SGHDT, CDR2 YYEEEE. In DNA, the CDR3 is TGTGCCAGCAGCTTGGCGGGGAACTATGGCTACACCTTC. It codes for CASSLAGNYGYTF.